The clone carrying this TCR beta chain appeared many times. There were TCR beta CDR3 regions amplified from RNA transcripts. HTBI primers were the set used in a first-round RT-PCR of the TCR CDR3. One entry per CDR3 protein results from TCRdb running MiXCR on the multiplex PCR reads. Here the sample spans about 570,000 distinct CDR3 sequences, 13% to 15% being singletons. This entry is derived from a study of T cells in Graves' hyperthyroidism and ophthalmopathy. Germline CDR1 reads KGHDR; CDR2 reads SFDVKD. The CDR3 sequence is 11 residues long. V shed 8 bases and J shed 7 bases, with 8 bases lying between them.

This receptor was obtained from a woman in her thirties or forties with Graves' hyperthyroidism. The rearrangement uses TRBV24-1 and TRBJ2-1; tentative D call: TRBD2 (6 bases). The material sequenced was blood. CDR3 bases: TGTGCCACCACAGCGGGTAATGAGCAGTTCTTC. It encodes CATTAGNEQFF.